The source of this TCR beta chain is a study of cytomegalovirus exposure and HLA in healthy donors. A remark on this clone: Its antigen is still unknown.

V lost 0 bases and J lost 2; bases outside the gene matches: 6. The germline V gene has CDR1 SGDLS and CDR2 YYNGEE. CDR3 size: 16 residues. A multiplex PCR was run with 60 Vbeta primers and 13 Jbeta primers. Data came from immunoSEQ multiplex PCR; TCRdb stores just in-frame clones and leaves some out. The sample contains more than 110,000 clones, roughly 77% of which appear only once. General observations from the study: Some TCR beta chains (164 of them) were listed as cytomegalovirus-associated. V- and J-gene trimming of TCR beta was linked (in a later analysis) to a missense DCLRE1C variant. Among the sequence variants, a highly shared cluster was likely an artifact of sequencing. Reportedly, a later analysis found an Asian-associated ancestry cluster had fewer N-insertions than the roughly 670-donor mean.

This clonotype originated in a woman aged 25 to 39 in good health and CMV-seronegative. The chain couples TRBV9 to TRBJ2-5; 8 nucleotides match TRBD1. Sequences were obtained from PBMCs. The CDR3 is CASSVEGQALQETQYF. The CDR3 nucleotides read TGTGCCAGCAGCGTAGAGGGACAGGCGTTACAAGAGACCCAGTACTTC. The whole variable domain, remainder taken from reference TRBV9 and TRBJ2-5, is DSGVTQTPKHLITATGQRVTLRCSPRSGDLSVYWYQQSLDQGLQFLIQYYNGEERAKGNILERFSAQQFPDLHSELNLSSLELGDSALYFCASSVEGQALQETQYFGPGTRLLVL.